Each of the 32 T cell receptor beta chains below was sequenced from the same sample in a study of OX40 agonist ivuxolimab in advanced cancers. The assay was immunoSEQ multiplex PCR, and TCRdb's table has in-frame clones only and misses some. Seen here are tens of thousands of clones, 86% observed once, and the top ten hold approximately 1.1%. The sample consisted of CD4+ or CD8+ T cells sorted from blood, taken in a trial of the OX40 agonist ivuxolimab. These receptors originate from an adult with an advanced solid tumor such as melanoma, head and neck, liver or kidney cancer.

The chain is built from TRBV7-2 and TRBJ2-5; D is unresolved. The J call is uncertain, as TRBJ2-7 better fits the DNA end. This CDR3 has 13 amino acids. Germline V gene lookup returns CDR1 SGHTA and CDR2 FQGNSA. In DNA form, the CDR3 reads TGTGCCAGCAGCTTAGCAAAGGGCTACGAGCAGTACTTC. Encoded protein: CASSLAKGYEQYF.

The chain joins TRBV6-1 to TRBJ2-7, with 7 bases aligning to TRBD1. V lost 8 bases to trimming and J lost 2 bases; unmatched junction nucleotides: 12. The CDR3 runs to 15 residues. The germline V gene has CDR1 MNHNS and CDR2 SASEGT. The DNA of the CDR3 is TGTGCCAGCGCCGATCAGGGGGACACTCCCTACGAGCAGTACTTC. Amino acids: CASADQGDTPYEQYF.

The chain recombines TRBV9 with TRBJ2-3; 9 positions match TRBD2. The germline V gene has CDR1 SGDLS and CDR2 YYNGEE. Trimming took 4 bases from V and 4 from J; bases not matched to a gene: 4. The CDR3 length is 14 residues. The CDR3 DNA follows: TGTGCCAGCAGCATCACTAGCGGGTCAGATACGCAGTATTTT. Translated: CASSITSGSDTQYF.

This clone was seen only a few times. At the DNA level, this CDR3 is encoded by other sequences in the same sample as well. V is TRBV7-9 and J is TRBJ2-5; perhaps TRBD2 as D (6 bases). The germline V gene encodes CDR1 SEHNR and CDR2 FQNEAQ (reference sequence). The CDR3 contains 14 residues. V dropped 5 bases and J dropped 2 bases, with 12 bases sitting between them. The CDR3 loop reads CASSPTGLQETQYF. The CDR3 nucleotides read TGTGCCAGCAGCCCAACGGGACTGCAAGAGACCCAGTACTTC.

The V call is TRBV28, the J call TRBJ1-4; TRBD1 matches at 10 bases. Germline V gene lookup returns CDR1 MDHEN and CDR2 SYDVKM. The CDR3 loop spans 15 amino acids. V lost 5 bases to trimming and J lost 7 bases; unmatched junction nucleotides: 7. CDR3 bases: TGTGCCAGCAGTATAACGGGACAGGGGAGTGAAAAACTGTTTTTT. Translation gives CASSITGQGSEKLFF.

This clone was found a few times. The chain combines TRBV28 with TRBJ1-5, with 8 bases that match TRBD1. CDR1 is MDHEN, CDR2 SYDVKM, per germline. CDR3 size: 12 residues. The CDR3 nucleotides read TGTGCTGGACAGGGAGTAAATCAGCCCCAGCATTTT. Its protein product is CAGQGVNQPQHF.

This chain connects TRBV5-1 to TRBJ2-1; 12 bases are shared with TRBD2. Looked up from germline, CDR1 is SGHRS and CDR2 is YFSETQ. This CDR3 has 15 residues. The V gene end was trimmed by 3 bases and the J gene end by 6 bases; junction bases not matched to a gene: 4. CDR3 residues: CASSSLAGGLNEQFF. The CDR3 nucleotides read TGCGCCAGCAGCTCCCTAGCGGGAGGGCTCAATGAGCAGTTCTTC.

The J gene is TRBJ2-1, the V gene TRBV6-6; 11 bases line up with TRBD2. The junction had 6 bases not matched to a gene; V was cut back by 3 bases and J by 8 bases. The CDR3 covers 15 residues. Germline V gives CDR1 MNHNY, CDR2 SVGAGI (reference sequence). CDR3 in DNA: TGTGCCAGCAGTTATTCTAGCGGGAGGTTCTATGAGCAGTTCTTC. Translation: CASSYSSGRFYEQFF.

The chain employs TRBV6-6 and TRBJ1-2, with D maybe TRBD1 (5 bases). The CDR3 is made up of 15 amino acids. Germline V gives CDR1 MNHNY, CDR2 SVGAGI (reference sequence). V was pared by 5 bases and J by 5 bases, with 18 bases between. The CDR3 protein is CASSTVLGAQYGYTF. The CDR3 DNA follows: TGTGCCAGCAGTACCGTGTTAGGGGCGCAATATGGCTACACCTTC.

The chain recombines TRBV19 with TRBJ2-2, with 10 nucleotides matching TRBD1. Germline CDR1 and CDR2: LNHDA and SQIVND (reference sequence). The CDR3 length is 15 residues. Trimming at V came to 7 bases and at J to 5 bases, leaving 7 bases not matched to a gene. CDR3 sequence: CASTGTGERTGELFF. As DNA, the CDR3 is TGTGCCAGTACCGGGACAGGGGAACGGACCGGGGAGCTGTTTTTT.

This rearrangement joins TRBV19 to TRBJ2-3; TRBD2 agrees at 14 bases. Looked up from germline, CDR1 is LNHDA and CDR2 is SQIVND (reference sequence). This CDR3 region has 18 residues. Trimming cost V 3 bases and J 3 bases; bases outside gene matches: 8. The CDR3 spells CASSIDAGLAGDTDTQYF. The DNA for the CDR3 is TGTGCCAGTAGTATCGATGCGGGACTAGCGGGAGATACAGATACGCAGTATTTT.

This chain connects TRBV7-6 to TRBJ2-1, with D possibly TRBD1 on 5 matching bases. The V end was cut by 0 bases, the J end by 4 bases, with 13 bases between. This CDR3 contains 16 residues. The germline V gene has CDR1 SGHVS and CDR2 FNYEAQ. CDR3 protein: CASSLAGRGLYNEQFF. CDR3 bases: TGTGCCAGCAGCTTAGCGGGAAGGGGTTTGTACAATGAGCAGTTCTTC.

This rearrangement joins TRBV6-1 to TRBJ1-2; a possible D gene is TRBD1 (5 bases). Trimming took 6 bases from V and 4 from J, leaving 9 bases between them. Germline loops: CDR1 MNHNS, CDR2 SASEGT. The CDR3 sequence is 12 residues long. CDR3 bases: TGTGCCAGCAGGCAGGGTTTCTATGGCTACACCTTC. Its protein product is CASRQGFYGYTF.

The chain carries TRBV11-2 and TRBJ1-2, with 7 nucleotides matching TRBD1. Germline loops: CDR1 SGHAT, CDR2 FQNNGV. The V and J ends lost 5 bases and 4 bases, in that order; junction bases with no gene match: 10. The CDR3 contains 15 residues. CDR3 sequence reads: CASSPSRRGPYGYTF. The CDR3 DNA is TGTGCCAGCAGCCCCTCCCGGAGGGGGCCCTATGGCTACACCTTC.

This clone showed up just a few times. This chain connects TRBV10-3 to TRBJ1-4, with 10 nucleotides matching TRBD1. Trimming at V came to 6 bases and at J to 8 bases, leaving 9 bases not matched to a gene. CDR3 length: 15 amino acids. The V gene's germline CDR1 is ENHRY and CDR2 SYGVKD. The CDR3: CAISPGTGEREKLFF. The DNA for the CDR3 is TGTGCCATCAGCCCAGGGACAGGGGAAAGAGAAAAACTGTTTTTT.

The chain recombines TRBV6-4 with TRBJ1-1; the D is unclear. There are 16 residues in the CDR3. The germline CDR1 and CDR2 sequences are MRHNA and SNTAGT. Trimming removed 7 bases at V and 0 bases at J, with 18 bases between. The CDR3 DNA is TGTGCCAGCAACCATGTTGGTCCGCATATGAACACTGAAGCTTTCTTT. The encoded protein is CASNHVGPHMNTEAFF.

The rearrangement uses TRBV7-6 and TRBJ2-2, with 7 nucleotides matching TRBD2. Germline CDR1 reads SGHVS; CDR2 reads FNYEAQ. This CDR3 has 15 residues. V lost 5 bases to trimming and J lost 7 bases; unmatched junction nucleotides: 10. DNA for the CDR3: TGTGCCAGCAGCCCCCGTCGGGCGGGAGACGGGGAGCTGTTTTTT. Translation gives CASSPRRAGDGELFF.

CDR3 region: CASSLGTASYEQYF. For the CDR3, the DNA is TGTGCCAGCAGCTTGGGAACAGCTTCCTACGAGCAGTACTTC. The rearrangement joins TRBV5-6 to TRBJ2-7; no clear D. The CDR3 sequence is 14 residues long. Trimming took off 0 bases at V and 1 base at J, with 8 bases between the two ends. Germline V gene data show CDR1 as SGHDT and CDR2 as YYEEEE.

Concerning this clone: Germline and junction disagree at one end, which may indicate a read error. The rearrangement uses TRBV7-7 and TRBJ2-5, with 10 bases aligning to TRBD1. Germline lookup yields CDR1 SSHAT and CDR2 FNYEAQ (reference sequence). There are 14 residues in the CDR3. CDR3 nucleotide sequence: TGTGCTAGCAGCTTAGGGACAGGGGCAGAGACCCAGTACTTC. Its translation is CASSLGTGAETQYF.

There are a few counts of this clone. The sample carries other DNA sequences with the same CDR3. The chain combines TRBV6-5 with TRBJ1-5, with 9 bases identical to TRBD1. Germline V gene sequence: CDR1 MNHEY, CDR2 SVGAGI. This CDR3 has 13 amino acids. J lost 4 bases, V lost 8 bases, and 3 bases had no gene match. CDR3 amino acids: CASSGTGNQPQHF. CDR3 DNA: TGTGCCAGCTCGGGGACAGGGAATCAGCCCCAGCATTTT.

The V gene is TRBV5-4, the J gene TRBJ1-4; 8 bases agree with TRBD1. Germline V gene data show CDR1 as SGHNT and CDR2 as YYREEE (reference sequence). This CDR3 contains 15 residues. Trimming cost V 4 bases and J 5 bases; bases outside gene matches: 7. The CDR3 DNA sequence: TGTGCCAGCAGCAGTCCGGGACAGGCGAATGAAAAACTGTTTTTT. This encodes CASSSPGQANEKLFF.

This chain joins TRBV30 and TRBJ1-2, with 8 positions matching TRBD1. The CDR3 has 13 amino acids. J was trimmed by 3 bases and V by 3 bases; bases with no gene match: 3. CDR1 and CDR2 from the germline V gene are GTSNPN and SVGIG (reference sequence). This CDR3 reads CAWRIQGDYGYTF. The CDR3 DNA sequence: TGTGCCTGGAGAATACAGGGGGACTATGGCTACACCTTC.

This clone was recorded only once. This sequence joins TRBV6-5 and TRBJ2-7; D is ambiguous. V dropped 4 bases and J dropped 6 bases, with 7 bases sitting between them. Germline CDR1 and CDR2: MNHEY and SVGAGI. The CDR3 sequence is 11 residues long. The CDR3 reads CASSSPGEQYF. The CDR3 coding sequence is TGTGCCAGCAGTTCCCCGGGCGAGCAGTACTTC.

CDR3 sequence (DNA): TGCGCCAGCAGCGAGGGACAGGGGTGGGATGGCTACACCTTC. Residues: CASSEGQGWDGYTF. The V gene is TRBV5-1, the J gene TRBJ1-2; 10 bases map to TRBD1. Germline V lookup: CDR1 SGHRS, CDR2 YFSETQ. The V and J ends lost 4 bases and 6 bases, in that order; junction bases with no gene match: 6. The length of the CDR3 is 14 residues.

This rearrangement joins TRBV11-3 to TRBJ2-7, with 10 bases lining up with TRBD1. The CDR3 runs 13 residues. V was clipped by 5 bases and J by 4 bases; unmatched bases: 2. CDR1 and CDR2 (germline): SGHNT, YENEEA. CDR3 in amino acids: CASSKGQGYEQYF. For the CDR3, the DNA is TGTGCCAGCAGCAAGGGACAGGGGTACGAGCAGTACTTC. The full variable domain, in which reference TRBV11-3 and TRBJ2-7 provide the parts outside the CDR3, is EAGVVQSPRYKIIEKKQPVAFWCNPISGHNTLYWYLQNLGQGPELLIRYENEEAVDDSQLPKDRFSAERLKGVDSTLKIQPAELGDSAVYLCASSKGQGYEQYFGPGTRLTVT.

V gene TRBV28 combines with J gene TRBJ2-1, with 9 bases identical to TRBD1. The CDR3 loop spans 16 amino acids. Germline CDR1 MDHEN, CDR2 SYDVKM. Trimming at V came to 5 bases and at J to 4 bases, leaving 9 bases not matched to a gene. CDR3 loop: CASSETGTGSYNEQFF. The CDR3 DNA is TGTGCCAGCAGTGAGACCGGGACAGGGTCTTACAATGAGCAGTTCTTC.

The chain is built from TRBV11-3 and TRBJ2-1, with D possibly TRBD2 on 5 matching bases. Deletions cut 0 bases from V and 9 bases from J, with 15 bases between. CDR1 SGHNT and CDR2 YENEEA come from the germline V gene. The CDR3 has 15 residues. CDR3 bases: TGTGCCAGCAGCTTAGATCCTGTGAGGGTCGGTGAGCAGTTCTTC. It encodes CASSLDPVRVGEQFF.

The CDR3 sequence is CASSLPSGRAGTGELFF. The CDR3 DNA is TGTGCCAGCAGCTTACCCTCCGGTCGGGCGGGCACCGGGGAGCTGTTTTTT. The chain is built from TRBV11-2 and TRBJ2-2; D is possibly TRBD2 (5 bases). The CDR3 covers 17 residues. The V end was cut by 2 bases, the J end by 4 bases, with 17 bases between. Germline CDR1 is SGHAT and CDR2 is FQNNGV. Complete variable domain (other parts from reference TRBV11-2 and TRBJ2-2): EAGVAQSPRYKIIEKRQSVAFWCNPISGHATLYWYQQILGQGPKLLIQFQNNGVVDDSQLPKDRFSAERLKGVDSTLKIQPAKLEDSAVYLCASSLPSGRAGTGELFFGEGSRLTVL.

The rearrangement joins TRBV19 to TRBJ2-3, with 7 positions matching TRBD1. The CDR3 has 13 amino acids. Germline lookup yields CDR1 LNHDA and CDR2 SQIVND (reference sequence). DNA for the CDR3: TGTGCGACCGGGACAGCCTTCACAGATACGCAGTATTTT. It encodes CATGTAFTDTQYF. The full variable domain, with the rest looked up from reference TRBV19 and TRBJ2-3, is DGGITQSPKYLFRKEGQNVTLSCEQNLNHDAMYWYRQDPGQGLRLIYYSQIVNDFQKGDIAEGYSVSREKKESFPLTVTSAQKNPTAFYLCATGTAFTDTQYFGPGTRLTVL.

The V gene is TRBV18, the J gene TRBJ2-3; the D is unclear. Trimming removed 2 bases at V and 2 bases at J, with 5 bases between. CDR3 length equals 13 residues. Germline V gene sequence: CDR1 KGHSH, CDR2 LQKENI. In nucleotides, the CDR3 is TGTGCCAGCTCACCAACGGCCACAGATACGCAGTATTTT. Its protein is CASSPTATDTQYF. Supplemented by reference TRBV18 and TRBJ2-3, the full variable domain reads NAGVMQNPRHLVRRRGQEARLRCSPMKGHSHVYWYRQLPEEGLKFMVYLQKENIIDESGMPKERFSAEFPKEGPSILRIQQVVRGDSAAYFCASSPTATDTQYFGPGTRLTVL.

The CDR3 here is CASSKQVNYEQYF. The CDR3 DNA follows: TGTGCCAGTAGTAAACAGGTCAACTACGAGCAGTACTTC. The V and J genes are TRBV19 and TRBJ2-7; D possibly corresponds to TRBD1 (5 bases). The ends were cut back, 4 bases at V and 3 bases at J, with 10 bases in the middle. Germline V gene sequence: CDR1 LNHDA, CDR2 SQIVND (reference sequence). This CDR3 region has 13 residues.

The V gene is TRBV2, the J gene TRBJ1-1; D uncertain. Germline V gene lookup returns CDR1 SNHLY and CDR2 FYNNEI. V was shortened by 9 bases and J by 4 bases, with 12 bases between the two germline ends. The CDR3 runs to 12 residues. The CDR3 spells CASFRVGTEAFF. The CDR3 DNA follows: TGTGCCAGTTTCCGGGTGGGCACTGAAGCTTTCTTT.